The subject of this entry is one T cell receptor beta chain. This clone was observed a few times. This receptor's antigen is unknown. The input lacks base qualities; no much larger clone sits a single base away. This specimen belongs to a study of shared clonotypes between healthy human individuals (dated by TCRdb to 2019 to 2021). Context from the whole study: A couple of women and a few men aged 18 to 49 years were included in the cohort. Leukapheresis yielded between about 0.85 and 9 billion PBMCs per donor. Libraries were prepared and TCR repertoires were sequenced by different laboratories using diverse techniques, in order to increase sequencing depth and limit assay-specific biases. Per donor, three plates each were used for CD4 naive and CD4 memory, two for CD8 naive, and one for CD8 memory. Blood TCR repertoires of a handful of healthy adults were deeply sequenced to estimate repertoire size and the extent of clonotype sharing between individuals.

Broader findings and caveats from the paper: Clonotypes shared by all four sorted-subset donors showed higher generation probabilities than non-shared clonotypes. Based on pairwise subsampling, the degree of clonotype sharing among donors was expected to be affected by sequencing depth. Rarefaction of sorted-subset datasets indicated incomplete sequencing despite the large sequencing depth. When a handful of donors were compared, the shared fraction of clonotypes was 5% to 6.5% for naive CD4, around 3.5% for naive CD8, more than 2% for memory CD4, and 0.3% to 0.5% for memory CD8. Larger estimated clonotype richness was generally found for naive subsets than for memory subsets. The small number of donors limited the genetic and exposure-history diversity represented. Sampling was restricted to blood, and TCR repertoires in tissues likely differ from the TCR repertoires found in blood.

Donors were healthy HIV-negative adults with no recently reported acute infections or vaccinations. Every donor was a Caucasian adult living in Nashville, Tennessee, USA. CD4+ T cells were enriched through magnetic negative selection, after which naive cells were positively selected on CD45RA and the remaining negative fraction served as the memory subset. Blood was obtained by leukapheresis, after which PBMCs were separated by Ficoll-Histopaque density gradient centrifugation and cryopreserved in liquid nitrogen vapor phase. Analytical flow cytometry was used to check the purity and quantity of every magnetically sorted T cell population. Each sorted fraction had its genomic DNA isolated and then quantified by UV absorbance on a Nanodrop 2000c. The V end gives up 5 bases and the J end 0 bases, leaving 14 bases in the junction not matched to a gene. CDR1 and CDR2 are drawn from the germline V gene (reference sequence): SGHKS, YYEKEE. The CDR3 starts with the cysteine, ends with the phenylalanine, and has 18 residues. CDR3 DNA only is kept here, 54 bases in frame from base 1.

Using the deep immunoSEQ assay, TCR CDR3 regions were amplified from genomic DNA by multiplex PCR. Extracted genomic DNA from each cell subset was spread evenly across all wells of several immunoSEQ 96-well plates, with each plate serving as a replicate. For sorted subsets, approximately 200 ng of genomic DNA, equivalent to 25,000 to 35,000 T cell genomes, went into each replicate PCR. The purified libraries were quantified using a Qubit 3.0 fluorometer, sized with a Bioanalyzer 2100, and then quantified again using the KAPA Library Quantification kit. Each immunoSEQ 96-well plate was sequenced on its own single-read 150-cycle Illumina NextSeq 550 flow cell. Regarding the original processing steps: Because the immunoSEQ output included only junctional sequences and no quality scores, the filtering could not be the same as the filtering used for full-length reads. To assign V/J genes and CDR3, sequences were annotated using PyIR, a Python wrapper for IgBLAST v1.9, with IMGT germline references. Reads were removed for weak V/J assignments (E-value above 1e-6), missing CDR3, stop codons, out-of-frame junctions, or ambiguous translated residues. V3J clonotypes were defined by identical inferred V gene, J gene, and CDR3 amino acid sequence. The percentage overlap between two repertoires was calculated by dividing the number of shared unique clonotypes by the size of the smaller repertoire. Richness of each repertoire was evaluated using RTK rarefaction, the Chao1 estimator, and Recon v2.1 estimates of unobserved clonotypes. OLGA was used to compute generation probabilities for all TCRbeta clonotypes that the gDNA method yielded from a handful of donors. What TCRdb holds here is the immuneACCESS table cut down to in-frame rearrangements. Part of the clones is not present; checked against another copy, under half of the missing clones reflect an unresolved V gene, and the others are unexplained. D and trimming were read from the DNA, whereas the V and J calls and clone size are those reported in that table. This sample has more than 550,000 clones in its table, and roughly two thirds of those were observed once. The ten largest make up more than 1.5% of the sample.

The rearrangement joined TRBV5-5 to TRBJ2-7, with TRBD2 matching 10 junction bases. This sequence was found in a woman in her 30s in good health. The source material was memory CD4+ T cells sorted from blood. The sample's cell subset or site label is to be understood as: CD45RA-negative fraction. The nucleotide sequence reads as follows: TGTGCCAGCAGTAGGACCGGGACTAGCGCCGAGAGCTCCTACGAGCAGTACTTC. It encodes CASSRTGTSAESSYEQYF.